The source of this TCR beta chain is a study of breast tumors, draining lymph nodes, adjacent tissues. This clonotype was counted at least ten times. Its antigen remains unknown. TCRdb called the multiplex PCR reads again in MiXCR, with one record for every CDR3 protein. Of under 150,000 distinct CDR3 sequences listed, about a fifth are singletons. Samples came from axillary lymph nodes draining the breast cancer. With V trimmed by 6 bases and J by 5 bases, 4 bases remained unmatched. The CDR3 is 14 amino acids. Germline V gives CDR1 MNHNS, CDR2 SASEGT. Study results and caveats: Compared with basal-like, luminal-like tumors shared significantly more repertoire with nontumor tissue. Tumor repertoires ranked between lymph nodes and nontumor tissue in diversity, with V and J gene preferences. Tumor T cell lymph node origin was a supported hypothesis, not proven.

The chain combines TRBV6-1 with TRBJ1-6; 7 bases are a match to TRBD1. Material: axillary lymph node tissue. The TCR was taken from a female donor with breast cancer. Some clones in this sample may be carry-over from other donors' samples. CDR3 coding DNA: TGTGCCAGCAGGGGGACAGCCAATAATTCACCCCTCCACTTT. As protein: CASRGTANNSPLHF.